Described below is a single T cell receptor beta chain sequence and its context. This record belongs to a study of technical replicates of blood from a handful of donors. Germline V CDR1 and CDR2: SEHNR, FQNEAQ (reference sequence). V was pared by 5 bases and J by 6 bases, with 12 bases of the junction left unmatched. The CDR3 length is 16 residues. Repertoires were generated with immunoSEQ multiplex PCR, while TCRdb's copy carries only in-frame clones and drops some. The sample lists under 100,000 clones; more than 90% were seen once. The rearrangement uses TRBV7-9 and TRBJ2-1; 8 bases match TRBD1. The sequence was obtained from a human donor in good health. Sequencing was performed on T cells isolated from PBMCs. DNA for the CDR3: TGTGCCAGCAGCCCCCGCCCGGACAGGGAAGCCAATGAGCAGTTCTTC. Its protein is CASSPRPDREANEQFF.